The text below deals with one T cell receptor beta chain. These data belong to a study of blood T cell repertoires in COVID-19. Study-level information: Researchers got acute and convalescent COVID-19 samples from the United States, Italy and Spain. PBMCs, B-cell-depleted T cells, or T cells provided the cDNA or gDNA that made up the material.

Enrollment of patients from Seattle took place during active infection, with longitudinal follow-up. Trimming removed 5 bases at V and 0 bases at J, with 8 bases between. CDR1 and CDR2 (germline): KGHSH, LQKENI. The CDR3 contains 14 residues. In the source study's methods: Estimation of nucleated cell counts relied on the amplification of reference gene primers. Profiling relied on immunoSEQ multiplex PCR, and the TCRdb table lists in-frame clones only, not all of them. V and J calls and clone size follow that table, whereas D and trimming were derived from the DNA. The sample yields some 200,000 clones, approximately 80% seen once.

The chain uses TRBV18 and TRBJ2-1; D is possibly TRBD2 (5 bases). The sample consisted of peripheral blood. The sequence derives from a woman older than 75 with COVID-19, enrolled during active disease. CDR3 sequence: CASSGLSSYNEQFF. CDR3 coding DNA: TGTGCCAGCTCAGGACTCAGCTCCTACAATGAGCAGTTCTTC.